This TCR beta chain was documented in a study of blood T cell repertoires in COVID-19. Study information: The origin of the acute and convalescent COVID-19 samples was the United States, Italy and Spain. PBMCs, B-cell-depleted T cells, or T cells were the source of the cDNA or gDNA that made up the material.

Seattle researchers signed up patients amid active infection and tracked them longitudinally. The authors' processing: Amplified reference gene primers provided the basis for estimating nucleated cell counts. The method was immunoSEQ multiplex PCR; TCRdb's version includes in-frame clones alone and lacks a portion of them. The V and J calls and clone size are taken from that table; D and trimming were inferred from the DNA. The table lists 220,000 or so clones, 82% of them singletons. The CDR3 is made up of 17 amino acids. Trimming stripped 3 bases from V and 1 base from J, with 18 bases between. From germline, CDR1 is SNHLY and CDR2 FYNNEI.

The sequenced sample was peripheral blood. The sequence was collected from an elderly woman with COVID-19, enrolled during active disease. The rearrangement joins TRBV2 to TRBJ1-1; no firm D call. The CDR3 nucleotides read TGTGCCAGCAGTGATAAGGGTAGGGCCCGGGGGAACACTGAAGCTTTCTTT. Protein sequence: CASSDKGRARGNTEAFF. Drawing the rest from reference TRBV2 and TRBJ1-1, the complete variable domain is EPEVTQTPSHQVTQMGQEVILRCVPISNHLYFYWYRQILGQKVEFLVSFYNNEISEKSEIFDDQFSVERPDGSNFTLKIRSTKLEDSAMYFCASSDKGRARGNTEAFFGQGTRLTVV.